This T cell receptor (beta chain) was identified during a study of T-cell memory formation after mild COVID-19. TCRdb re-derived calls from the 5' RACE reads in MiXCR, one entry per CDR3 protein. The sample includes 500,000 to 650,000 distinct CDR3 sequences, roughly 22% of them seen just once. The CDR3 has 14 residues. Germline CDR1 SGHTA, CDR2 FQGNSA. Trimming shortened V by 0 bases and J by 6 bases, and 9 bases separated the two germline ends. The TCR originated in an adult woman who had mild COVID-19 (a few samples of this study predate the infection). Cell type and time point are not known. Sequencing was carried out using PBMCs or a T cell subset sorted from them (not recorded which). The chain employs TRBV7-2 and TRBJ2-1, with D perhaps TRBD1 (5 bases). The CDR3 DNA reads TGTGCCAGCAGCTTAGCGGGCAGGGCCAATGAGCAGTTCTTC. Translated, it gives CASSLAGRANEQFF.